This TCR beta chain was recovered during a study of memory CD4+ T cells and cytomegalovirus serostatus. Broader study findings: CD4+ memory repertoires contained about 40% of the roughly 160 reported CMV TCRbeta sequences. Suggested: most of the CMV-linked TCR signature lies in CD4+ memory cells.

As for this clone: Its target is unknown.

Single viable CD3+CD4+CD8-CD45RO+ cells were sorted as the memory CD4+ T cells. Here immunoSEQ multiplex PCR was the method, and the copy in TCRdb shows in-frame clones only, minus some. Of around 40,000 clones listed, about three quarters were seen once; the top ten hold about 0.8%. Germline CDR1 GTSNPN, CDR2 SVGIG (reference sequence). Trimming pared 0 bases from V and 7 bases from J, leaving 13 bases between. CDR3 length: 14 residues. Sequenced material: memory CD4+ T cells from blood. The TCR was taken from an adult in good health and CMV-seronegative. The chain joins TRBV30 to TRBJ1-5, with D possibly TRBD1 on 5 matching bases. CDR3 DNA sequence: TGTGCCTGGAGTGTACTGACAGAACCACAGCCCCAGCATTTT. It translates to CAWSVLTEPQPQHF.